This TCR beta chain was captured in a study of blood T cell repertoires in COVID-19. Background on the study: Samples of COVID-19 (acute and convalescent) were obtained from the United States, Italy and Spain. PBMCs, B-cell-depleted T cells, or T cells provided the cDNA or gDNA that made up the material.

The CDR3 has 13 amino acids. The ends were cut back, 1 base at V and 6 bases at J, with 9 bases in the middle. Original handling: Amplification from reference gene primers served as the basis for estimated nucleated cell counts. Method: immunoSEQ multiplex PCR; TCRdb's copy keeps in-frame clones and lacks some. Clone size and the V and J calls come from that table; the DNA yielded D and trimming. This sample has about 64,000 clones; around 86% occur once, and the top ten carry 0.9% to 1.5%. The TCR sequence derives from a middle-aged man with acute or convalescent COVID-19. This rearrangement joins TRBV12-3 or TRBV12-4 to TRBJ1-2; D uncertain. The specimen was peripheral blood. DNA of the CDR3: TGTGCCAGCAGTTTAGTGGGCGGGGATGGCTACACCTTC. Translating gives CASSLVGGDGYTF.